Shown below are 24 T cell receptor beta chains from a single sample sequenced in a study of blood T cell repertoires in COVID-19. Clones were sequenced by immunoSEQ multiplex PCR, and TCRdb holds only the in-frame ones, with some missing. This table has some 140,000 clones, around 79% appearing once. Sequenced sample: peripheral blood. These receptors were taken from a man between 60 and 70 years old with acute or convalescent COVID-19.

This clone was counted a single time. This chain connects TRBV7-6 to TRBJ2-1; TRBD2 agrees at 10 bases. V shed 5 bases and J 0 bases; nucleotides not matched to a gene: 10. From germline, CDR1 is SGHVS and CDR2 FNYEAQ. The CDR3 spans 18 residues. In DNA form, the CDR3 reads TGTGCCAGCAGCCGAGCGGGAGGGGGGCCCATCTCCTACAATGAGCAGTTCTTC. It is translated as CASSRAGGGPISYNEQFF. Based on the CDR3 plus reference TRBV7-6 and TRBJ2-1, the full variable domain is GAGVSQSPRYKVTKRGQDVALRCDPISGHVSLYWYRQALGQGPEFLTYFNYEAQQDKSGLPNDRFSAERPEGSISTLTIQRTEQRDSAMYRCASSRAGGGPISYNEQFFGPGTRLTVL.

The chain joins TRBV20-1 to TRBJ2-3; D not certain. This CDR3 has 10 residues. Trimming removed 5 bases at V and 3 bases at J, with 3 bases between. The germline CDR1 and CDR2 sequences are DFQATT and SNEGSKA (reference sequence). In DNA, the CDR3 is TGCAGTGCTCCTACAGATACGCAGTATTTT. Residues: CSAPTDTQYF.

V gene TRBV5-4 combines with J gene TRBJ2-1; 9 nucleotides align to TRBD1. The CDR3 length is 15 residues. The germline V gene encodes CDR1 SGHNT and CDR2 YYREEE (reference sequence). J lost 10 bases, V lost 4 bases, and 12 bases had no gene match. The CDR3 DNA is TGTGCCAGCAGCCCCCCGGGACAGGGACGTGGAGAGCAGTTCTTC. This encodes CASSPPGQGRGEQFF.

This chain's CDR3 is CASSLGGEWETQYF. The CDR3, as DNA: TGTGCCAGCAGCTTGGGAGGCGAGTGGGAGACCCAGTACTTC. The chain combines TRBV5-4 with TRBJ2-5; D unclear. Germline CDR1 is SGHNT and CDR2 is YYREEE (reference sequence). The V gene lost 0 bases and the J gene lost 5 bases, with 11 bases spanning the gap. This CDR3 spans 14 amino acids.

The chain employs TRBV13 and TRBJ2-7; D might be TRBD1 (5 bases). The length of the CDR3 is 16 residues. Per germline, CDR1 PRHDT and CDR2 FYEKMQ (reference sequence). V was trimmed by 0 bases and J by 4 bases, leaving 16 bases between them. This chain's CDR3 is CASSLGGRRQLYEQYF. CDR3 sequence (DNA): TGTGCCAGCAGCTTAGGCGGCAGAAGACAGTTATACGAGCAGTACTTC.

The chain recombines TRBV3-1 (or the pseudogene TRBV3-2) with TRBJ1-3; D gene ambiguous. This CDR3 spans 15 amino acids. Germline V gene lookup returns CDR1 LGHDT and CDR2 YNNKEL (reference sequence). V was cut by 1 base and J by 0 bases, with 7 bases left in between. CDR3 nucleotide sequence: TGTGCCAGCAGCCAAGGGCGGGGCTCTGGAAACACCATATATTTT. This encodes CASSQGRGSGNTIYF.

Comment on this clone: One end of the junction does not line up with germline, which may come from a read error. The CDR3 sequence: CASTPGALNTEAFF. CDR3 bases: TGTGCCAGCACCCCAGGGGCTCTGAATACTGAAGCTTTCTTT. This rearrangement joins TRBV3-1 (or the pseudogene TRBV3-2) to TRBJ1-1, with a weak D call TRBD1 (6 bases). This CDR3 is 14 amino acids long. Germline V lookup: CDR1 LGHDT, CDR2 YNNKEL (reference sequence).

The chain's CDR3 is CASSLPPSHEQYF. The DNA of the CDR3 is TGTGCCAGCAGCTTACCACCGAGTCACGAGCAGTACTTC. V usage is TRBV7-9 and J usage is TRBJ2-7; D gene ambiguous. Trimming took 2 bases from V and 5 from J, leaving 10 bases between them. CDR1 is SEHNR and CDR2 is FQNEAQ in the germline V gene (reference sequence). The CDR3 contains 13 residues.

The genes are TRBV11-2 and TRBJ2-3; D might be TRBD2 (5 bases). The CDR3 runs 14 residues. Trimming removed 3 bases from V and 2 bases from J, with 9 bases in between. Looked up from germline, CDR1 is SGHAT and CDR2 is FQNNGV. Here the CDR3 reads CASSLSRATDTQYF. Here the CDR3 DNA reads TGTGCCAGCAGCTTGTCGCGGGCCACAGATACGCAGTATTTT.

The CDR3 loop is CASSLGTPAYNEQFF. CDR3 nucleotides: TGTGCCAGCAGTTTGGGGACTCCCGCCTACAATGAGCAGTTCTTC. The V and J genes are TRBV27 and TRBJ2-1; TRBD2 might be the D (6 bases). Trimming took 3 bases from V and 2 from J, leaving 11 bases between them. CDR3 length equals 15 residues. CDR1 is MNHEY and CDR2 is SMNVEV in the germline V gene (reference sequence).

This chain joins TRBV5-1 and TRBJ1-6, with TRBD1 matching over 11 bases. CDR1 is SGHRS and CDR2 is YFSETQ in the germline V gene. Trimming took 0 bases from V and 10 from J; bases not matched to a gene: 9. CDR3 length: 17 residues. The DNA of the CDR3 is TGCGCCAGCAGCTTGGCCGGACAGGGGGCCTCTGGATCACCCCTCCACTTT. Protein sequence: CASSLAGQGASGSPLHF. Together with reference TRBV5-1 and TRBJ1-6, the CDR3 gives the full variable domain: KAGVTQTPRYLIKTRGQQVTLSCSPISGHRSVSWYQQTPGQGLQFLFEYFSETQRNKGNFPGRFSGRQFSNSRSEMNVSTLELGDSALYLCASSLAGQGASGSPLHFGNGTRLTVT.

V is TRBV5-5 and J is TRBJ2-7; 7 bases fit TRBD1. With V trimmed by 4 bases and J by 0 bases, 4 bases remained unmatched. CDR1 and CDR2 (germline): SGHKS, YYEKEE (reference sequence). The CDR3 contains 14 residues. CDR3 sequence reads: CASSGTGDSYEQYF. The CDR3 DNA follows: TGTGCCAGCAGCGGAACAGGGGACTCCTACGAGCAGTACTTC.

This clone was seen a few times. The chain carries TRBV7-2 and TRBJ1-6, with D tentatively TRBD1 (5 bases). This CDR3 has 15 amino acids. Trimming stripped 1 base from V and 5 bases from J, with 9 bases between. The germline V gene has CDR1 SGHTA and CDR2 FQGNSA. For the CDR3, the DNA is TGTGCCAGCAGCTTAGGATCGACAGATAATTCACCCCTCCACTTT. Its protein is CASSLGSTDNSPLHF.

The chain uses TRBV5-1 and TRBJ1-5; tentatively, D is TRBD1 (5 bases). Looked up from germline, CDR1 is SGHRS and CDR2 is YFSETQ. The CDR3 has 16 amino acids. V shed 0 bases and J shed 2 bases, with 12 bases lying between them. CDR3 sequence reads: CASSLAPGAGNQPQHF. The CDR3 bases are TGCGCCAGCAGCTTGGCCCCTGGGGCTGGCAATCAGCCCCAGCATTTT.

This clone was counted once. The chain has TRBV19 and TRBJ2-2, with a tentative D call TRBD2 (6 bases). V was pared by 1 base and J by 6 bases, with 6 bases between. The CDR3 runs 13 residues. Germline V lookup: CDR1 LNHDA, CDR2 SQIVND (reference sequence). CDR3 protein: CASSIAGAGELFF. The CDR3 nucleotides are TGTGCCAGTAGTATAGCGGGAGCCGGGGAGCTGTTTTTT.

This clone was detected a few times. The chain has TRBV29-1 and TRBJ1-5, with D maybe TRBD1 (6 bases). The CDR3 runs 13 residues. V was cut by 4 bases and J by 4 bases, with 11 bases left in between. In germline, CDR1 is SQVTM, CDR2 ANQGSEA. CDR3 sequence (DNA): TGCAGCGTTGGGGGACACCCAAATCAGCCCCAGCATTTT. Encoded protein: CSVGGHPNQPQHF.

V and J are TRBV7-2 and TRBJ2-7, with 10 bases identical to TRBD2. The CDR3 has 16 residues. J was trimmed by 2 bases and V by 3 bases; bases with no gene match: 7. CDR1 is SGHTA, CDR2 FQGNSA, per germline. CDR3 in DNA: TGTGCCAGCAGCTTTCCTAGCGGGAGTAAAACCTACGAGCAGTACTTC. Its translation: CASSFPSGSKTYEQYF.

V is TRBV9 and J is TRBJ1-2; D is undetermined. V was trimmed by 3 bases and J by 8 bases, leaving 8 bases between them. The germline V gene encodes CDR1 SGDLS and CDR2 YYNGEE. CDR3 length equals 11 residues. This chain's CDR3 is CASSDEGGYTF. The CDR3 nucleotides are TGTGCCAGCAGCGACGAGGGAGGCTACACCTTC. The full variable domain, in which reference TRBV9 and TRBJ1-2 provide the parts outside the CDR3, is DSGVTQTPKHLITATGQRVTLRCSPRSGDLSVYWYQQSLDQGLQFLIQYYNGEERAKGNILERFSAQQFPDLHSELNLSSLELGDSALYFCASSDEGGYTFGSGTRLTVV.

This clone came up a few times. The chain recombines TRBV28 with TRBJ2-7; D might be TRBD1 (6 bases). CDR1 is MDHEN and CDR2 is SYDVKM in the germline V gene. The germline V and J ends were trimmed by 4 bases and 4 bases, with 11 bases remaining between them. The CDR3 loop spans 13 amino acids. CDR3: CASSYQGKYEQYF. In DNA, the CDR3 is TGTGCCAGCAGTTACCAGGGGAAGTACGAGCAGTACTTC.

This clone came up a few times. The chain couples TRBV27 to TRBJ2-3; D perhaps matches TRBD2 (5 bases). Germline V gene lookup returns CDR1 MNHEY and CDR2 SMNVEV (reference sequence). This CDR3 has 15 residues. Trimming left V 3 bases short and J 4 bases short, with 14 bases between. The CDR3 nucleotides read TGTGCCAGCAGTTTGGCCGGACTTGGGGCAGATACGCAGTATTTT. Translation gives CASSLAGLGADTQYF.

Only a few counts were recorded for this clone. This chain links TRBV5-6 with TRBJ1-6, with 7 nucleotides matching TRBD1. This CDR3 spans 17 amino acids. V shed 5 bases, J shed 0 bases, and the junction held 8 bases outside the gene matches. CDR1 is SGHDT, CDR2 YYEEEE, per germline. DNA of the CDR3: TGTGCCAGCAGACCGGGACAGACGAGCTCCTATAATTCACCCCTCCACTTT. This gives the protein CASRPGQTSSYNSPLHF.

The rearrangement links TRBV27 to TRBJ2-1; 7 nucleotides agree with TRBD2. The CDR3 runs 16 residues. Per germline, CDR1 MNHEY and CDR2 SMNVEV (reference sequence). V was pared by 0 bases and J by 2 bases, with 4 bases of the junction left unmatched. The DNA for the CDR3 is TGTGCCAGCAGTTTATCGCCCAGCGGGACCTACAATGAGCAGTTCTTC. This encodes CASSLSPSGTYNEQFF.

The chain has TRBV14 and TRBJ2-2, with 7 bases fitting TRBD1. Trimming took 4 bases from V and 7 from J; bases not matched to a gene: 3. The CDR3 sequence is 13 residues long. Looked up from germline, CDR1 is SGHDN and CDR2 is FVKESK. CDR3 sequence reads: CASSRQGHGELFF. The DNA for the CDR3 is TGTGCCAGCAGCCGACAGGGTCACGGGGAGCTGTTTTTT.

CDR3 coding DNA: TGTGCCAGCAGTTCACGGACAGGGGTGATGGAAAAACTGTTTTTT. This translates into CASSSRTGVMEKLFF. The chain couples TRBV28 to TRBJ1-4, with 9 bases identical to TRBD1. There are 15 residues in the CDR3. Germline V gives CDR1 MDHEN, CDR2 SYDVKM. J lost 8 bases, V lost 4 bases, and 8 bases had no gene match.